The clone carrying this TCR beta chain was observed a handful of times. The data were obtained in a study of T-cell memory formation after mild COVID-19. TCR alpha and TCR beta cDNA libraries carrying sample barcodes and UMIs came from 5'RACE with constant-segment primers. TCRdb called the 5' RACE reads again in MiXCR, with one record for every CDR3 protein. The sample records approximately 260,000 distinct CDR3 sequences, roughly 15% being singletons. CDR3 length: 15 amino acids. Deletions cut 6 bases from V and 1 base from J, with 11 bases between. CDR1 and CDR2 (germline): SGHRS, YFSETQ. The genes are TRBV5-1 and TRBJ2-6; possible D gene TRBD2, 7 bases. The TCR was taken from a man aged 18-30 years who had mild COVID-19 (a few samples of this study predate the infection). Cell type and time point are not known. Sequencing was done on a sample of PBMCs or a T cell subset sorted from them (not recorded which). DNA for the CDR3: TGCGCCAGCAAAGGGGGGGCGTCTGGGGCCAACGTCCTGACTTTC. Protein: CASKGGASGANVLTF.